This TCR beta chain originates from a study of blood T cell repertoires in COVID-19. The authors' processing: Counts of nucleated cells, estimated from reference gene primer amplification, were obtained. Here immunoSEQ multiplex PCR was the method, and the copy in TCRdb shows in-frame clones only, minus some. V, J and clone size derive from that table, while D and trimming were established from the DNA sequence. The repertoire holds 200,000 to 250,000 clones, with 80% to 90% as singletons. Adults between about 18 and 89 years of age took part from under 30 US areas. The germline CDR1 and CDR2 sequences are SGHNT and YENEEA. The CDR3 sequence is 16 residues long. Trimming at V came to 6 bases and at J to 9 bases, leaving 14 bases not matched to a gene.

The receptor's source is a woman in her thirties or forties with acute COVID-19. The V gene is TRBV11-3, the J gene TRBJ2-1; 10 nucleotides line up with TRBD1. Sequences were obtained from PBMCs or T cells enriched from blood (not recorded which). Here the CDR3 DNA reads TGTGCCAGCAGTTCACGGACAGGGGGGAAAGGAGGTGAGCAGTTCTTC. Amino acid sequence: CASSSRTGGKGGEQFF.